Sequencing of this T cell receptor (beta chain) was carried out in a study of cytomegalovirus exposure and HLA in healthy donors. This CDR3 is built from 14 residues. The germline gives CDR1 LGHNA, CDR2 YSLEER. Trimming shortened V by 4 bases and J by 4 bases, and 13 bases separated the two germline ends. Only in-frame clones appear in the TCRdb table, and some are missing; sequencing was by immunoSEQ multiplex PCR. The sample yields fewer than 200,000 clones, 80% to 85% seen once. This clonotype was obtained from a young woman in good health and CMV-seropositive. Sequenced material: PBMCs. This sequence joins TRBV4-3 and TRBJ2-5; the D gene is possibly TRBD2 (6 bases). The CDR3 spells CASSPSAGRETQYF. In DNA, the CDR3 is TGCGCCAGCAGCCCCTCCGCGGGGAGAGAGACCCAGTACTTC.